The 18 T cell receptor beta chains below come from one sample, sequenced in a study of regulatory T cells in long-lasting Graves disease. As for time point: newly diagnosed GD, antithyroid drugs for less than 3 months. The TCR library used RNA extracted from PBMCs. Building the TCR beta libraries relied on iRepertoire HTBI primers, and CDR3 regions underwent Arm-PCR. TCRdb recomputed calls from the multiplex PCR reads with MiXCR, one row per CDR3 protein. The sample records approximately 400,000 distinct CDR3 sequences, 12% being singletons. These sequences were also reported in another study, on T cells in Graves' hyperthyroidism and ophthalmopathy.

The sample here was peripheral blood mononuclear cells (PBMCs), taken at new diagnosis, from a patient treated with antithyroid drugs. The source is a woman in her late teens or twenties with Graves disease.

This chain connects TRBV6-1 to TRBJ2-7; TRBD1 matches 8 bases. CDR3 length equals 14 residues. Germline lookup yields CDR1 MNHNS and CDR2 SASEGT. The junction had 7 bases not matched to a gene; V was cut back by 6 bases and J by 3 bases. The CDR3 sequence is CASRMTGVSYEQYF. CDR3 in DNA: TGTGCCAGCAGGATGACAGGGGTTAGCTACGAGCAGTACTTC.

This clonotype was counted at least ten times. The chain has TRBV20-1 and TRBJ2-5; 11 bases align to TRBD2. V gave up 2 bases and J gave up 5 bases; unmatched junction bases: 10. The CDR3 sequence is 16 residues long. Germline assignment: CDR1 DFQATT and CDR2 SNEGSKA (reference sequence). CDR3 sequence: CSARSSGGPTLETQYF. CDR3 DNA sequence: TGCAGTGCTAGATCTAGCGGGGGGCCAACGCTGGAGACCCAGTACTTC.

This clonotype was seen many times. The chain recombines TRBV7-2 with TRBJ1-4; D gene unclear. V was trimmed by 3 bases and J by 0 bases, leaving 5 bases between them. CDR1 is SGHTA, CDR2 FQGNSA, per germline. The CDR3 covers 14 residues. As DNA, the CDR3 is TGTGCCAGCAGCTTTGTCCCAACTAATGAAAAACTGTTTTTT. Amino acid sequence: CASSFVPTNEKLFF. Full variable domain (rest looked up from reference TRBV7-2 and TRBJ1-4): GAGVSQSPSNKVTEKGKDVELRCDPISGHTALYWYRQSLGQGLEFLIYFQGNSAPDKSGLPSDRFSAERTGGSVSTLTIQRTQQEDSAVYLCASSFVPTNEKLFFGSGTQLSVL.

In its sample, this clonotype was seen many times. The chain carries TRBV11-2 and TRBJ2-2, with D perhaps assigned TRBD1 or TRBD2 (6 bases each). Between the trimmed V and J ends, which lost 4 bases and 4 bases, there was a span of 16 bases. In germline, CDR1 is SGHAT, CDR2 FQNNGV. The CDR3 is 16 residues long. DNA of the CDR3: TGTGCCAGCAGCTCCCTCCGGGGGCGCAGCACCGGGGAGCTGTTTTTT. Translation gives CASSSLRGRSTGELFF.

This clonotype was detected once. This may arise from a read error, as a much more abundant clone is one base away. The chain links TRBV6-5 to TRBJ2-7; no definite D call. The germline V gene encodes CDR1 MNHEY and CDR2 SVGAGI. The CDR3 covers 12 residues. Trimming cost V 2 bases and J 3 bases, with 5 bases left between them. The CDR3 sequence: CASSYGYYEQYF. The DNA of the CDR3 is TGTGCCAGCAGTTACGGGTACTACGAGCAGTACTTC.

This clonotype was counted many times. The chain joins TRBV30 to TRBJ1-4; no clear D gene. This CDR3 has 15 amino acids. V was trimmed by 0 bases and J by 0 bases, leaving 8 bases between them. The germline V gene has CDR1 GTSNPN and CDR2 SVGIG (reference sequence). Written as DNA, the CDR3 is TGTGCCTGGAGTGTTCAGGTCGCAACTAATGAAAAACTGTTTTTT. Encoded protein: CAWSVQVATNEKLFF.

The table lists this clonotype with many counts. For the CDR3, the DNA is TGCAGTGCGTCCAAAGCAAGAGGGACTAGCGGCCCTGGGGGCTACAATGAGCAGTTCTTC. Encoded protein: CSASKARGTSGPGGYNEQFF. J is TRBJ2-1 and V is TRBV20-1; 11 nucleotides agree with TRBD2. Germline V gene lookup returns CDR1 DFQATT and CDR2 SNEGSKA (reference sequence). The CDR3 is 20 residues long. The V and J ends lost 6 bases and 3 bases, in that order; junction bases with no gene match: 22.

This clonotype was recorded at least ten times. The chain is built from TRBV20-1 and TRBJ1-5; no clear D gene. The germline CDR1 and CDR2 sequences are DFQATT and SNEGSKA (reference sequence). CDR3 length equals 15 residues. The germline V and J ends were trimmed by 4 bases and 0 bases, with 13 bases remaining between them. This CDR3 reads CSANPGIYSNQPQHF. The CDR3 DNA reads TGCAGTGCTAATCCGGGGATTTATAGCAATCAGCCCCAGCATTTT.

V is TRBV14 and J is TRBJ2-7; D not resolved. The CDR3 extends over 15 amino acids. Trimming stripped 0 bases from V and 2 bases from J, with 11 bases between. Germline CDR1 reads SGHDN; CDR2 reads FVKESK. Written as DNA, the CDR3 is TGTGCCAGCAGCCAAGATCAATTGTGGGCCTACGAGCAGTACTTC. Protein: CASSQDQLWAYEQYF.

Concerning this clonotype: This sequence may be a read error, since a much larger clone differs from it by one base. The conserved phenylalanine or tryptophan normally closing the CDR3 is absent here, so this likely arose from a read error. The rearrangement uses TRBV28 and TRBJ1-2; D is undetermined. The CDR3 has 14 amino acids. V was trimmed by 3 bases and J by 0 bases, leaving 8 bases between them. Germline V gene lookup returns CDR1 MDHEN and CDR2 SYDVKM. The CDR3 DNA reads TGTGCCAGCAGTTTGGGGAAATCTAACTATGGCTACACCCTC. This gives the protein CASSLGKSNYGYTL.

This clonotype was observed at least ten times. The rearrangement joins TRBV28 to TRBJ1-5, with 9 positions matching TRBD1. The CDR3 runs to 15 residues. Germline V lookup: CDR1 MDHEN, CDR2 SYDVKM. Trimming at V came to 3 bases and at J to 5 bases, leaving 5 bases not matched to a gene. Here the CDR3 reads CASSFLRQGDQPQHF. The DNA for the CDR3 is TGTGCCAGCAGTTTCTTGAGACAGGGGGATCAGCCCCAGCATTTT.

Concerning this clonotype itself: The conserved phenylalanine or tryptophan normally closing the CDR3 is absent here, so this likely arose from a read error. J is TRBJ1-6 and V is TRBV6-2 or TRBV6-3, with D unclear. This CDR3 spans 14 amino acids. CDR1 MNHEY and CDR2 SVGEGT come from the germline V gene. V was shortened by 5 bases and J by 6 bases, with 11 bases between the two germline ends. Here the CDR3 reads CASSEENINSPLHL. The CDR3, as DNA: TGTGCCAGCAGTGAGGAAAACATTAATTCACCCCTCCACCTT.

A remark on this clonotype: This is likely an artifact of a read error, given a far larger clone one base away. This chain connects TRBV18 to TRBJ2-3, with TRBD1 as a possible D gene (5 bases). The CDR3 consists of 13 residues. Germline CDR1 reads KGHSH; CDR2 reads LQKENI. CDR3 sequence: CASSPTTGYEQHF. The CDR3 coding sequence is TGTGCCAGCTCACCCACCACAGGTTACGAGCAGCACTTC.

This clonotype was counted between two and nine times. The chain employs TRBV6-1 and TRBJ1-2; 12 bases are a match to TRBD1. The CDR3 runs to 14 residues. Germline assignment: CDR1 MNHNS and CDR2 SASEGT. Losses at the gene ends were 7 bases for V and 6 bases for J; bases not matched to a gene: 6. The CDR3 DNA follows: TGTGCCAGCAATGTGGGACAGGGGGCCGATGGCTACACCTTC. Protein: CASNVGQGADGYTF.

This clonotype was counted ten times or more. The chain joins TRBV7-8 to TRBJ2-7; TRBD2 agrees at 8 bases. V shed 0 bases and J 9 bases; nucleotides not matched to a gene: 13. The CDR3 has 16 residues. Germline loops: CDR1 SGHVS, CDR2 FQNEAQ. In DNA form, the CDR3 reads TGTGCCAGCAGCTTAGCGCTCTGGGACCTAGCGGGCGGGCAGTACTTC. It yields the protein CASSLALWDLAGGQYF. Combining the CDR3 with reference TRBV7-8 and TRBJ2-7 gives the whole variable domain GAGVSQSPRYKVAKRGQDVALRCDPISGHVSLFWYQQALGQGPEFLTYFQNEAQLDKSGLPSDRFFAERPEGSVSTLKIQRTQQEDSAVYLCASSLALWDLAGGQYFGPGTRLTVT.

The chain couples TRBV10-3 to TRBJ2-1; D is unclear. V was shortened by 0 bases and J by 4 bases, with 13 bases between the two germline ends. This CDR3 is 16 amino acids long. The germline gives CDR1 ENHRY, CDR2 SYGVKD. CDR3 sequence (DNA): TGTGCCATCAGTGAGTCACAGCTCGTTCTTTACAATGAGCAGTTCTTC. It yields the protein CAISESQLVLYNEQFF.

This clonotype was seen repeatedly, ten times or more. The V call is TRBV29-1, the J call TRBJ1-3; 7 nucleotides align to TRBD1. The V segment lost 0 bases and the J segment 0 bases; nucleotides outside the gene matches: 2. The germline gives CDR1 SQVTM, CDR2 ANQGSEA. The CDR3 is 15 amino acids. The CDR3 coding sequence is TGCAGCGTTGAAGACGGGACAGTCTCTGGAAACACCATATATTTT. It yields the protein CSVEDGTVSGNTIYF.

This clonotype was recorded many times. The chain recombines TRBV7-2 with TRBJ2-7, with D possibly matching TRBD1 (6 bases). Trimming took 1 base from V and 2 from J, leaving 9 bases between them. The CDR3 spans 14 residues. CDR1 and CDR2 (germline): SGHTA, FQGNSA. This CDR3 is CASSLVGGTYEQYF. The CDR3 nucleotides are TGTGCCAGCAGCTTAGTAGGGGGAACCTACGAGCAGTACTTC.